Listed below are T cell receptor beta chains from one sample, sequenced in a study of T cell changes during pregnancy in multiple sclerosis. TCRdb's copy holds only in-frame clones and misses some; the assay was immunoSEQ multiplex PCR. The repertoire consists of approximately 30,000 clones, with roughly 90% occurring once and the leading ten covering approximately 0.6%. The sequences come from CD4+ T cells from peripheral blood mononuclear cells, collected in the first trimester of pregnancy. The receptors were gathered from a female donor in good health, enrolled as a control in a pregnancy study. CDR3s include the opening cysteine and the closing phenylalanine or tryptophan. A D gene is named only where the DNA matches it firmly. Clone size is not always given. Where it is, it says once, few, many or a class for expanded clones.

TRBD2	TRBV19	TRBJ2-1	NA	TGTGCCAGTAGCCCACTCGGCAGCGGGGGGTACAATGAGCAGTTCTTC	CASSPLGSGGYNEQFF
NA	TRBV4-2	TRBJ1-3	NA	TGTGCCAGCAGCTTCATGATCTCGGGGGGGAGCTCTGGAAACACCATATATTTT	CASSFMISGGSSGNTIYF
NA	TRBV7-6	TRBJ1-4	NA	TGTGCCAGCAGCCCAGGTTCTATGAATGAAAAACTGTTTTTT	CASSPGSMNEKLFF
TRBD1	TRBV9	TRBJ1-6	NA	TGTGCCAGCAGCACCGGGACAGCTAATTCACCCCTCCACTTT	CASSTGTANSPLHF
TRBD2	TRBV2	TRBJ2-2	NA	TGTGCCAGCAGTGCCAGCGGGGGGGGGACCGGGGAGCTGTTTTTT	CASSASGGGTGELFF
NA	TRBV7-2	TRBJ2-5	NA	TGTGCCAGCAGCTTTTACGGGGACCAAGAGACCCAGTACTTC	CASSFYGDQETQYF
NA	TRBV6-5	TRBJ1-1	NA	TGTGCCAGCAGTTACCGGGACAACTACCGCACTGAAGCTTTCTTT	CASSYRDNYRTEAFF
TRBD2	TRBV7-9	TRBJ2-1	NA	TGTGCCAGCAGCTCTAGCGGGAGGGGCTCCCCTTACAATGAGCAGTTCTTC	CASSSSGRGSPYNEQFF
TRBD1	TRBV7-8	TRBJ1-2	NA	TGTGCCAGCAGCTCCACGGCCCAGGGGGCGAACTATGGCTACACCTTC	CASSSTAQGANYGYTF
NA	TRBV30	TRBJ2-2	once	TGTGCCTGGAGTCAGGGGACGAACACCGGGGAGCTGTTTTTT	CAWSQGTNTGELFF
TRBD2	TRBV30	TRBJ2-1	NA	TGTGCCTGGAGTGTTGGGACTAGCTCCTACAATGAGCAGTTCTTC	CAWSVGTSSYNEQFF
TRBD2	TRBV29-1	TRBJ2-1	NA	TGCAGCGTTGAAGATGACCAAGCGGGAGGGCCCGGTGAGCAGTTCTTC	CSVEDDQAGGPGEQFF
NA	TRBV5-4	TRBJ2-2	NA	TGTGCCAGCAGCTTGGACAGGGCTAACACCGGGGAGCTGTTTTTT	CASSLDRANTGELFF
NA	TRBV5-4	TRBJ2-3	NA	TGTGCCAGCAGCCTTTCAGGGTACAACGGCGATACGCAGTATTTT	CASSLSGYNGDTQYF
NA	TRBV9	TRBJ2-1	NA	TGTGCCAGCAGCGTAGAAGGGAGTTGGTTCAATGAGCAGTTCTTC	CASSVEGSWFNEQFF
NA	TRBV19	TRBJ1-1	NA	TGTGCCAGTAGTAAGGGGTTCTCCACTGAAGCTTTCTTT	CASSKGFSTEAFF
TRBD2	TRBV4-1	TRBJ2-3	NA	TGCGCCAGCAGCCAAGATGGGAGCGGGGGGCACACAGATACGCAGTATTTT	CASSQDGSGGHTDTQYF
TRBD1	TRBV2	TRBJ2-5	NA	TGTGCCAGCAGTGGGACAGGGGATGGGACCCAGTACTTC	CASSGTGDGTQYF
TRBD2	TRBV9	TRBJ2-1	NA	TGTGCCAGCAGCGTAGGGACTAGCGGGTACAATGAGCAGTTCTTC	CASSVGTSGYNEQFF
TRBD2	TRBV28	TRBJ2-1	NA	TGTGCCAGCAGTGCGTCGGGAGCGGGAGTTTATGAGCAGTTCTTC	CASSASGAGVYEQFF
NA	TRBV6-1	TRBJ2-7	NA	TGTGCCAGCAGTAATCATCAGGGGCGCTACGAGCAGTACTTC	CASSNHQGRYEQYF
TRBD1	TRBV18	TRBJ2-5	NA	TGTGCCAGTCATCTCCCCTCCGGGACAGCTCAAGAGACCCAGTACTTC	CASHLPSGTAQETQYF
TRBD1	TRBV6-1	TRBJ2-7	NA	TGTGCCAGCGGTCGGGACAGGGACTACGAGCAGTACTTC	CASGRDRDYEQYF
TRBD1	TRBV27	TRBJ2-7	NA	TGTGCCAGCAGTTTCCTTACCGGGACAGGGAAGTCCAAGCAGTACTTC	CASSFLTGTGKSKQYF
TRBD2	TRBV28	TRBJ2-7	NA	TGTGCCAGCAGGCCTAGCGGGCGCTACGAGCAGTACTTC	CASRPSGRYEQYF
TRBD1	TRBV6-1	TRBJ1-1	NA	TGTGCCAGCAGTGAAGACAGGGGAGGAACTGAAGCTTTCTTT	CASSEDRGGTEAFF
NA	TRBV7-9	TRBJ1-1	NA	TGTGCCAGCAGCCCCCGGGGGGACACTGAAGCTTTCTTT	CASSPRGDTEAFF
TRBD1	TRBV6-1	TRBJ1-2	NA	TGTGCCAGCAGTGAAGCGCAGGGGGACTATGGCTACACCTTC	CASSEAQGDYGYTF
TRBD1	TRBV9	TRBJ1-6	NA	TGTGCCAGCAGCGCCCGGACAGGGGGCAATTCACCCCTCCACTTT	CASSARTGGNSPLHF
TRBD1	TRBV19	TRBJ1-1	NA	TGTGCCAGTACTTGGACAGGGGGCACTGAAGCTTTCTTT	CASTWTGGTEAFF
TRBD1	TRBV7-2	TRBJ2-4	NA	TGTGCCAGCAGCCCAGGACAGGGCATCGACACTCTAGCCAAAAACATTCAGTACTTC	CASSPGQGIDTLAKNIQYF
NA	TRBV6-4	TRBJ2-2	once	TGTGCCAGCAGTGACTCTAGCACCGGGGAGCTGTTTTTT	CASSDSSTGELFF
TRBD1	TRBV7-9	TRBJ2-5	NA	TGTGCCAGCAGCCCGAGGGGGCTGTCCTCCCAAGAGACCCAGTACTTC	CASSPRGLSSQETQYF
NA	TRBV20-1	TRBJ2-7	NA	TGCAGTGCTAGGAGGGGGTCCGAGCAGTACTTC	CSARRGSEQYF
NA	TRBV6-6	TRBJ2-7	NA	TGTGCCAGCGCGATGGGGGGATCCATTTACGAGCAGTACTTC	CASAMGGSIYEQYF
TRBD1	TRBV30	TRBJ1-6	NA	TGTGCCTCAACCCCTACGACAGGGGCTCTCTATAATTCACCCCTCCACTTT	CASTPTTGALYNSPLHF
NA	TRBV11-1	TRBJ2-7	NA	TGTGCCAGCAGCTTGGAAGCGGCCTCCTACGAGCAGTACTTC	CASSLEAASYEQYF
NA	TRBV6-1	TRBJ1-1	NA	TGTGCCAGCGGCAACGGGGGGACTGAAGCTTTCTTT	CASGNGGTEAFF
TRBD1	TRBV30	TRBJ1-6	NA	TGTGCCTGGAATAACGACAGGGGTAATAATTCACCCCTCCACTTT	CAWNNDRGNNSPLHF
TRBD1	TRBV6-1	TRBJ1-2	NA	TGTGCCAGCAGGTCGGACAGGGCTCGTGGCTACACCTTC	CASRSDRARGYTF
NA	TRBV19	TRBJ2-2	NA	TGTGCCAGTAAAGAGGGGGCGAACACCGGGGAGCTGTTTTTT	CASKEGANTGELFF
TRBD1	TRBV7-9	TRBJ1-2	NA	TGTGCCAGCAGCCCGGACAGGGGGACCTATGGCTACACCTTC	CASSPDRGTYGYTF
TRBD1	TRBV5-6	TRBJ1-4	NA	TGTGCCAGCAGCTTGGGGGGTGTGGACAGGCCTTTATTT	CASSLGGVDRPLF
NA	TRBV5-1	TRBJ1-5	NA	TGCGCCAGCAGCTTGGGATATTTCCCGGGAGTACGGGACCGGCCCCAGCATTTT	CASSLGYFPGVRDRPQHF
TRBD1	TRBV19	TRBJ1-1	NA	TGTGCCAGTAGTGGATCTGGACAGGCGAACACTGAAGCTTTCTTT	CASSGSGQANTEAFF
NA	TRBV7-8	TRBJ1-1	NA	TGTGCCAGCAGCTTACAATTCACTGAAGCTTTCTTT	CASSLQFTEAFF
NA	TRBV28	TRBJ1-2	NA	TGTGCCAGCAGTTTTCCCCAGGGTCATGGCTACACCTTC	CASSFPQGHGYTF